One and the same sample provided the 18 T cell receptor beta chains below, sequenced in a study of OX40 agonist ivuxolimab in advanced cancers. Libraries were prepared by immunoSEQ multiplex PCR; TCRdb keeps only in-frame clonotypes and omits some of them. The sample consists of about 35,000 clones, roughly 90% of them appearing once. The specimen was CD4+ or CD8+ T cells sorted from blood, collected in a trial of the OX40 agonist ivuxolimab. All receptors come from an adult with an advanced solid tumor such as melanoma, head and neck, liver or kidney cancer.

CDR3 coding DNA: TGTGCCAGCAGCTTGCAGGCGGGAGAGACCCAGTACTTC. This translates into CASSLQAGETQYF. The chain combines TRBV7-2 with TRBJ2-5, with a tentative D call TRBD2 (5 bases). V was cut by 3 bases and J by 4 bases, with 9 bases left in between. CDR3 length: 13 amino acids. The germline gives CDR1 SGHTA, CDR2 FQGNSA.

CDR3 amino acids: CASSWTDTQYF. The CDR3 coding sequence is TGTGCCAGCTCTTGGACAGATACGCAGTATTTT. V gene TRBV6-1 combines with J gene TRBJ2-3; D is uncertain. Trimming left V 8 bases short and J 3 bases short, with 6 bases between. Germline assignment: CDR1 MNHNS and CDR2 SASEGT. CDR3 size: 11 residues.

The gene calls are TRBV29-1 and TRBJ2-2; D gene unclear. This CDR3 comprises 14 residues. Germline V gene lookup returns CDR1 SQVTM and CDR2 ANQGSEA. The V end was cut by 5 bases, the J end by 4 bases, with 14 bases between. The CDR3 sequence is CSVLGHRATGELFF. In DNA form, the CDR3 reads TGCAGCGTTCTAGGGCATCGAGCCACCGGGGAGCTGTTTTTT.

The table lists this clone with a count of one. The CDR3 loop is CASSVDGKMGSEQYF. The DNA of the CDR3 is TGTGCCAGCAGCGTAGATGGGAAGATGGGTAGCGAGCAGTACTTC. The rearrangement joins TRBV13 to TRBJ2-7, with no clear D. The CDR3 totals 15 residues. The V gene lost 5 bases and the J gene lost 6 bases, with 20 bases spanning the gap. Germline values: CDR1 PRHDT, CDR2 FYEKMQ (reference sequence).

As regards this clone: Mismatch with germline at one junction end may stem from a read error. The chain carries TRBV7-9 and TRBJ1-5, with 8 bases aligning to TRBD1. Germline-derived CDR1 and CDR2 are SEHNR and FQNEAQ (reference sequence). The CDR3 runs to 16 residues. The CDR3 sequence is CASSSDDRGPNRPQHF. CDR3 nucleotides: TGTGCCAGCAGCTCTGACGACAGGGGACCCAATCGGCCCCAGCATTTT.

This chain joins TRBV7-9 and TRBJ2-5; D may be TRBD2 (6 bases). The CDR3 loop spans 14 amino acids. V lost 3 bases and J lost 4, with 12 bases in between. Per the germline V gene, CDR1 is SEHNR and CDR2 is FQNEAQ (reference sequence). CDR3 amino acids: CASSLTGVGETQYF. CDR3 nucleotides: TGTGCCAGCAGCTTGACGGGAGTAGGAGAGACCCAGTACTTC.

The chain joins TRBV5-1 to TRBJ2-7; D not certain. Trimming removed 1 base at V and 1 base at J, with 6 bases between. In germline, CDR1 is SGHRS, CDR2 YFSETQ. CDR3 size: 13 residues. The CDR3 region has the DNA TGCGCCAGCAGCTTGAAAGAATCCTACGAGCAGTACTTC. Translation gives CASSLKESYEQYF.

This rearrangement joins TRBV7-9 to TRBJ2-1; 8 positions agree with TRBD2. The CDR3 contains 17 residues. J gave up 7 bases and V 7 bases, and 18 bases lay outside the gene matches. Germline lookup yields CDR1 SEHNR and CDR2 FQNEAQ (reference sequence). The CDR3 bases are TGTGCCAGCAACCCTACTTATCCAGCGGGAGATCTTAATGAGCAGTTCTTC. Its protein product is CASNPTYPAGDLNEQFF.

This clone has only one observation. This chain connects TRBV15 to TRBJ1-1, with D unclear. The V end was cut by 3 bases, the J end by 5 bases, with 13 bases between. There are 14 residues in the CDR3. Germline lookup yields CDR1 LNHNV and CDR2 YYDKDF (reference sequence). CDR3 loop: CATSRAPGRTEAFF. Written as DNA, the CDR3 is TGTGCCACCAGCAGGGCGCCCGGGAGGACTGAAGCTTTCTTT.

The chain employs TRBV6-5 and TRBJ2-1, with 8 bases lining up with TRBD1. The CDR3 length is 14 residues. The germline CDR1 and CDR2 sequences are MNHEY and SVGAGI. V shed 6 bases, J shed 7 bases, and the junction held 8 bases outside the gene matches. The CDR3 reads CASRPDREWNEQFF. CDR3 in DNA: TGTGCCAGCAGGCCGGACAGGGAGTGGAATGAGCAGTTCTTC.

The chain couples TRBV28 to TRBJ2-5, with D perhaps matching TRBD2 (6 bases). CDR1 and CDR2 (germline): MDHEN, SYDVKM. V was cut by 5 bases and J by 7 bases, with 17 bases left in between. This CDR3 contains 14 residues. The chain's CDR3 is CASSGRDLMVTQYF. DNA for the CDR3: TGTGCCAGCAGTGGGCGGGACTTGATGGTGACCCAGTACTTC.

The V and J genes are TRBV27 and TRBJ2-5, with D perhaps TRBD2 (6 bases). Deletions cut 5 bases from V and 5 bases from J, with 15 bases between. CDR1 is MNHEY and CDR2 is SMNVEV in the germline V gene (reference sequence). This CDR3 contains 14 residues. CDR3 coding DNA: TGTGCCAGCAGTCCCCCGGCTAGCGTGGAGACCCAGTACTTC. Its protein product is CASSPPASVETQYF.

The genes are TRBV6-5 and TRBJ2-5; 12 bases agree with TRBD2. V was pared by 6 bases and J by 4 bases, with 3 bases of the junction left unmatched. The CDR3 extends over 14 amino acids. Germline CDR1 reads MNHEY; CDR2 reads SVGAGI. The CDR3 here is CASSPGLAGETQYF. The CDR3 DNA follows: TGTGCCAGCAGCCCGGGACTAGCGGGAGAGACCCAGTACTTC.

This chain uses TRBV4-1 with TRBJ2-5; 8 nucleotides align to TRBD2. In germline, CDR1 is MGHRA, CDR2 YSYEKL. After removal of 4 bases from V and 5 bases from J, the junction contained 3 bases not matched to a gene. CDR3 size: 13 residues. CDR3 amino acids: CASSPPGGETQYF. The CDR3 DNA is TGCGCCAGCAGCCCTCCGGGGGGGGAGACCCAGTACTTC.

The chain links TRBV15 to TRBJ2-2, with a tentative D call TRBD1 (6 bases). This CDR3 spans 15 amino acids. Germline-derived CDR1 and CDR2 are LNHNV and YYDKDF (reference sequence). The V gene lost 5 bases and the J gene lost 7 bases, with 17 bases spanning the gap. The CDR3 reads CATSPPGDFSGELFF. CDR3 DNA sequence: TGTGCCACCAGCCCTCCAGGGGATTTTAGCGGGGAGCTGTTTTTT.

This clone has only one observation. The genes are TRBV2 and TRBJ2-7; D not certain. Germline V lookup: CDR1 SNHLY, CDR2 FYNNEI. V shed 4 bases and J shed 3 bases, with 4 bases lying between them. This CDR3 region has 11 residues. The CDR3 DNA reads as TGTGCCAGCAGTGGGCACTACGAGCAGTACTTC. It yields the protein CASSGHYEQYF.

This rearrangement joins TRBV10-3 to TRBJ1-1; 8 nucleotides agree with TRBD1. The germline V gene has CDR1 ENHRY and CDR2 SYGVKD. Trimming took 2 bases from V and 8 from J; bases not matched to a gene: 4. This CDR3 spans 13 amino acids. In DNA, the CDR3 is TGTGCCATCAGTGAGACAGGGGGAACGGAAGCTTTCTTT. This gives the protein CAISETGGTEAFF.

The CDR3 nucleotides read TGTGCCAGCTCGGTGCGTGGTTCGTACGAGCAGTACTTC. This gives the protein CASSVRGSYEQYF. The chain is built from TRBV27 and TRBJ2-7, with D uncertain. Germline assignment: CDR1 MNHEY and CDR2 SMNVEV (reference sequence). The CDR3 is made up of 13 amino acids. Trimming left V 8 bases short and J 4 bases short, with 15 bases between.